This T cell receptor (beta chain) is drawn from a study of cytomegalovirus exposure and HLA in healthy donors. General study points: The study labeled 150 to 200 TCR beta chains cytomegalovirus-associated.

The PCR was carried out with 60 Vbeta primers and 13 Jbeta primers. The assay was immunoSEQ multiplex PCR, and TCRdb's table has in-frame clones only and misses some. The sample has approximately 120,000 clones, around 77% seen once. To note about this clone: The target antigen is unknown.

This CDR3 spans 15 amino acids. In germline, CDR1 is SGHTA, CDR2 FQGNSA. Trimming pared 1 base from V and 2 bases from J, leaving 10 bases between. This chain joins TRBV7-2 and TRBJ2-3, with D maybe TRBD1 (5 bases). Sequencing used PBMCs. The source is a middle-aged man in good health and CMV-seronegative. CDR3 sequence (DNA): TGTGCCAGCAGCTTAGTCATCGGACACACAGATACGCAGTATTTT. Translating gives CASSLVIGHTDTQYF.